This T cell receptor (beta chain) originates from a study of post-analysis software for immune sequencing data. Overall study context: Some patients lacked subtype; others had relapsing-remitting, secondary progressive or progressive-relapsing disease. Study-wide findings and caveats: People with multiple sclerosis had a significantly lower normalized Chao1 diversity than controls did. Patients showed TRBV5-6, TRBV5-1 and TRBV20-1 among roughly 5 TRBV segments more frequent than in controls. By F measure, samples from a shared preparation batch strongly co-clustered.

Germline V gene lookup returns CDR1 MGHDK and CDR2 SYGVNS. Trimming took off 4 bases at V and 1 base at J, with 17 bases between the two ends. This CDR3 spans 16 amino acids. The authors incorporated unique molecular identifiers into the TCR beta cDNA libraries. TCRdb re-analysed the PCR reads in MiXCR, keeping a single row per CDR3 protein. The sample contains around 500,000 distinct CDR3 sequences, less than 40% of which appear only once. Concerning this clonotype: As yet, its antigen is unknown.

The clonotype was recovered from a girl aged 2-17 years with multiple sclerosis. The sequenced sample consisted of blood. This chain uses TRBV25-1 with TRBJ2-7; TRBD1 or TRBD2 may be the D gene (5 bases each). The chain's CDR3 is CASSGNSGTESYEQYF. In nucleotides, the CDR3 is TGTGCCAGCAGTGGGAACTCCGGGACGGAGTCCTACGAGCAGTACTTC.